This entry lists 6 T cell receptor beta chains sequenced from one sample in a study of cytomegalovirus exposure and HLA in healthy donors (dated by TCRdb to the late 2010s). The library was prepared using the immunoSEQ multiplex PCR assay. TCRdb obtained this table from immuneACCESS and retained in-frame rearrangements with V and J assigned. These tables miss some clones; where compared with another copy, unresolved V genes account for less than half of the shortfall, and the remainder is unexplained. The table for this sample lists fewer than 200,000 clones; 86% of them were counted only once. Less than 3.5% of the sample rests with the top ten. Sequences were obtained from PBMCs. The receptor source for this set is a man aged 18 to 35 in good health and CMV-seropositive.

The genes are TRBV9 and TRBJ2-3, with 10 bases aligning to TRBD2. The V gene end was trimmed by 4 bases and the J gene end by 8 bases; junction bases not matched to a gene: 10. The CDR3 loop spans 15 amino acids. Germline V gene lookup returns CDR1 SGDLS and CDR2 YYNGEE. The CDR3 DNA reads TGTGCCAGCAGCCTGGCTAGCGGGAGCGGAGGTACGCAGTATTTT. It translates to CASSLASGSGGTQYF. The entire variable domain, with the rest obtained from reference TRBV9 and TRBJ2-3, is as follows: DSGVTQTPKHLITATGQRVTLRCSPRSGDLSVYWYQQSLDQGLQFLIQYYNGEERAKGNILERFSAQQFPDLHSELNLSSLELGDSALYFCASSLASGSGGTQYFGPGTRLTVL.

The J gene is TRBJ2-5, the V gene TRBV30; 7 nucleotides agree with TRBD1. This CDR3 is built from 13 residues. CDR1 GTSNPN and CDR2 SVGIG come from the germline V gene (reference sequence). The ends lost 2 bases at V and 1 base at J; junction bases unmatched: 1. As DNA, the CDR3 is TGTGCCTGGAGTAGGGGGCCCCAAGAGACCCAGTACTTC. It yields the protein CAWSRGPQETQYF.

The V gene is TRBV7-3, the J gene TRBJ2-7; 7 bases fit TRBD1. Trimming at V came to 4 bases and at J to 5 bases, leaving 11 bases not matched to a gene. Per germline, CDR1 SGHTA and CDR2 FQGTGA. The CDR3 has 15 amino acids. The CDR3 DNA reads as TGTGCCAGCAGCTCTCACCCGACAGGGATCAACGAGCAGTACTTC. Its translation is CASSSHPTGINEQYF.

The CDR3 sequence is CASSVVRVFRGEQYF. As DNA, the CDR3 is TGTGCCAGCAGCGTAGTAAGGGTCTTCAGGGGCGAGCAGTACTTC. The chain has TRBV9 and TRBJ2-7, with D tentatively TRBD1 (6 bases). Germline loops: CDR1 SGDLS, CDR2 YYNGEE. The V and J ends lost 0 bases and 6 bases respectively, with 16 bases between them. CDR3 length equals 15 residues.

The chain joins TRBV30 to TRBJ2-3; TRBD1 matches 10 bases. The germline gives CDR1 GTSNPN, CDR2 SVGIG (reference sequence). This CDR3 region has 13 residues. J was trimmed by 4 bases and V by 4 bases; bases with no gene match: 2. As DNA, the CDR3 is TGTGCCTGGACCGGGACAGGGGCAGATACGCAGTATTTT. This gives the protein CAWTGTGADTQYF.

The rearrangement links TRBV28 to TRBJ2-2, with TRBD2 as a possible D gene (6 bases). The CDR3 length is 18 residues. The germline CDR1 and CDR2 sequences are MDHEN and SYDVKM. Trimming pared 4 bases from V and 6 bases from J, leaving 24 bases between. CDR3 residues: CASSSLEYGGSWAGELFF. Here the CDR3 DNA reads TGTGCCAGCAGTTCCTTGGAATACGGGGGATCTTGGGCCGGGGAGCTGTTTTTT.